Below, 25 T cell receptor beta chains from the same sample are listed, as sequenced in a study of identifying expanded T cells in peripheral blood. TCRdb's table, derived via immunoSEQ multiplex PCR, lists solely in-frame clones and lacks some. This table holds tens of thousands of clones, roughly 88% found once. Sequencing used blood. The source of these receptors is a person aged 18 to 75 in good health.

The CDR3 DNA follows: TGTGCCAGCAGCTTAGGACTAGCCTCCTACGAGCAGTACTTC. Residues: CASSLGLASYEQYF. The chain combines TRBV7-2 with TRBJ2-7; TRBD2 agrees at 7 bases. From germline, CDR1 is SGHTA and CDR2 FQGNSA. The CDR3 has 14 amino acids. V shed 1 base and J 0 bases; nucleotides not matched to a gene: 0.

The chain uses TRBV28 and TRBJ2-7; D gene uncertain. Germline CDR1 reads MDHEN; CDR2 reads SYDVKM. The V end was cut by 6 bases, the J end by 1 base, with 13 bases between. The CDR3 is made up of 14 amino acids. CDR3 in DNA: TGTGCCAGCAGATCCTATGACACGTCCTACGAGCAGTACTTC. This sequence encodes CASRSYDTSYEQYF.

The rearrangement links TRBV6-4 to TRBJ2-3; 8 bases line up with TRBD2. The V gene end was trimmed by 5 bases and the J gene end by 2 bases; junction bases not matched to a gene: 12. The CDR3 consists of 17 residues. Per the germline V gene, CDR1 is MRHNA and CDR2 is SNTAGT. Here the CDR3 DNA reads TGTGCCAGCAGTCCCAGTTCCCTGCGGGGGGCCACAGATACGCAGTATTTT. This codes for CASSPSSLRGATDTQYF.

The J gene is TRBJ1-4, the V gene TRBV7-9; D is uncertain. Trimming took off 5 bases at V and 7 bases at J, with 14 bases between the two ends. The CDR3 extends over 14 amino acids. CDR1 is SEHNR and CDR2 is FQNEAQ in the germline V gene (reference sequence). CDR3 in DNA: TGTGCCAGCAGCGGACGGGGAAGTGGTGAAAAACTGTTTTTT. Its protein is CASSGRGSGEKLFF.

This chain links TRBV2 with TRBJ2-7; D is ambiguous. CDR1 is SNHLY and CDR2 is FYNNEI in the germline V gene. V shed 5 bases and J shed 0 bases, with 2 bases lying between them. This CDR3 is 11 amino acids long. CDR3 sequence: CASSPSYEQYF. In DNA form, the CDR3 reads TGTGCCAGCAGTCCCTCCTACGAGCAGTACTTC.

The rearrangement links TRBV18 to TRBJ2-7; no clear D. Germline V CDR1 and CDR2: KGHSH, LQKENI. Trimming removed 2 bases at V and 3 bases at J, with 8 bases between. This CDR3 is 13 amino acids long. The chain's CDR3 is CASSPLSVYEQYF. The CDR3 nucleotides read TGTGCCAGCTCACCATTATCCGTCTACGAGCAGTACTTC.

V gene TRBV10-3 combines with J gene TRBJ2-5, with 8 nucleotides matching TRBD2. This CDR3 has 16 amino acids. Germline V gene lookup returns CDR1 ENHRY and CDR2 SYGVKD. Trimming removed 6 bases from V and 3 bases from J; junction bases left unmatched: 12. DNA of the CDR3: TGTGCCATCAGAGAAGGTTTGCTAGCGGGTAAAGAGACCCAGTACTTC. Its translation is CAIREGLLAGKETQYF.

V usage is TRBV19 and J usage is TRBJ2-2; perhaps TRBD1 as D (6 bases). CDR1 is LNHDA and CDR2 is SQIVND in the germline V gene (reference sequence). CDR3 length: 15 amino acids. V was pared by 3 bases and J by 4 bases, with 12 bases between. Here the CDR3 reads CASSILGQSTGELFF. The CDR3 DNA follows: TGTGCCAGTAGTATTCTCGGACAGTCCACCGGGGAGCTGTTTTTT.

The chain has TRBV19 and TRBJ2-1; the match to TRBD2 covers 9 bases. The CDR3 consists of 17 residues. Germline CDR1 LNHDA, CDR2 SQIVND (reference sequence). The V segment lost 5 bases and the J segment 3 bases; nucleotides outside the gene matches: 11. The CDR3 DNA reads TGTGCCAGTAGTCGTCACGGGCGGGGGGGAAACTACAATGAGCAGTTCTTC. Its translation: CASSRHGRGGNYNEQFF.

This chain uses TRBV7-3 with TRBJ2-2; the D is unclear. The CDR3 runs to 11 residues. Germline-derived CDR1 and CDR2 are SGHTA and FQGTGA. With 5 bases removed from V and 4 bases from J, the gap between germline ends came to 2 bases. The CDR3 is CASSPTGELFF. The CDR3 DNA is TGTGCCAGCAGCCCCACCGGGGAGCTGTTTTTT.

V gene TRBV27 combines with J gene TRBJ1-5; unclear D gene. Germline CDR1 reads MNHEY; CDR2 reads SMNVEV (reference sequence). V dropped 1 base and J dropped 5 bases, with 6 bases sitting between them. CDR3 length equals 13 residues. CDR3 sequence (DNA): TGTGCCAGCAGTTTATGGGCGCATCAGCCCCAGCATTTT. Translating gives CASSLWAHQPQHF.

This chain uses TRBV28 with TRBJ1-4; 9 nucleotides align to TRBD1. V dropped 6 bases and J dropped 8; count of bases not matched to a gene: 10. CDR1 is MDHEN, CDR2 SYDVKM, per germline. This CDR3 comprises 15 residues. The CDR3 nucleotides read TGTGCCAGCAGCCCTGGGGGACAGGGTAACGAAAAACTGTTTTTT. It specifies CASSPGGQGNEKLFF.

The V gene is TRBV6-4, the J gene TRBJ2-3, with D hard to call. This CDR3 is 16 amino acids long. Germline V gene data show CDR1 as MRHNA and CDR2 as SNTAGT. V lost 0 bases and J 0 bases, leaving 10 bases between the germline ends. The CDR3 bases are TGTGCCAGCAGTGACTCAGATCGGTCCAGCACAGATACGCAGTATTTT. This gives the protein CASSDSDRSSTDTQYF.

Sample share makes this clone medium-sized. The chain couples TRBV27 to TRBJ2-4, with TRBD1 as a possible D gene (6 bases). This CDR3 spans 14 amino acids. V gave up 6 bases and J gave up 3 bases, with 12 bases separating them. Germline CDR1 reads MNHEY; CDR2 reads SMNVEV (reference sequence). CDR3: CASSTGMDKNIQYF. CDR3 coding DNA: TGTGCCAGCAGCACAGGGATGGACAAAAACATTCAGTACTTC.

The chain links TRBV9 to TRBJ2-1, with unresolved D. V was clipped by 3 bases and J by 5 bases, with 12 bases between them. Germline V gives CDR1 SGDLS, CDR2 YYNGEE. This CDR3 spans 14 amino acids. CDR3 nucleotide sequence: TGTGCCAGCAGCGGATATGTCGGCCACAATGAGCAGTTCTTC. The encoded protein is CASSGYVGHNEQFF. Complete variable domain (other parts from reference TRBV9 and TRBJ2-1): DSGVTQTPKHLITATGQRVTLRCSPRSGDLSVYWYQQSLDQGLQFLIQYYNGEERAKGNILERFSAQQFPDLHSELNLSSLELGDSALYFCASSGYVGHNEQFFGPGTRLTVL.

The chain employs TRBV10-3 and TRBJ2-3; 14 bases align to TRBD2. The CDR3 length is 16 residues. Germline-derived CDR1 and CDR2 are ENHRY and SYGVKD. The junction had 6 bases not matched to a gene; V was cut back by 10 bases and J by 0 bases. The CDR3 coding sequence is TGTGCCACGCGGACTAGCGGGGGGTTGAGCACAGATACGCAGTATTTT. Amino acids: CATRTSGGLSTDTQYF.

The J gene is TRBJ2-1, the V gene TRBV30; no firm D call. Per germline, CDR1 GTSNPN and CDR2 SVGIG (reference sequence). This CDR3 is built from 13 residues. The V and J ends lost 1 base and 7 bases respectively, with 11 bases between them. The DNA for the CDR3 is TGTGCCTGGAGTGAGGGCAGCCCTAATGAGCAGTTCTTC. It is translated as CAWSEGSPNEQFF.

CDR3: CASSHDALSYNEQFF. The CDR3 region has the DNA TGTGCCAGCTCACACGACGCCCTCTCCTACAATGAGCAGTTCTTC. The rearrangement uses TRBV18 and TRBJ2-1, with D uncertain. V was shortened by 4 bases and J by 0 bases, with 10 bases between the two germline ends. Germline-derived CDR1 and CDR2 are KGHSH and LQKENI. This CDR3 is 15 amino acids long. The variable domain in full, with the rest retrieved from reference TRBV18 and TRBJ2-1, is NAGVMQNPRHLVRRRGQEARLRCSPMKGHSHVYWYRQLPEEGLKFMVYLQKENIIDESGMPKERFSAEFPKEGPSILRIQQVVRGDSAAYFCASSHDALSYNEQFFGPGTRLTVL.

The gene calls are TRBV25-1 and TRBJ1-2, with D perhaps matching TRBD1 (5 bases). V lost 3 bases and J lost 1, with 12 bases in between. The CDR3 has 15 residues. Germline values: CDR1 MGHDK, CDR2 SYGVNS. Written as DNA, the CDR3 is TGTGCCAGCAGTGACCACAGGTCCTTTAACTATGGCTACACCTTC. This codes for CASSDHRSFNYGYTF.

This clone is classed as medium-sized. This chain links TRBV2 with TRBJ1-3, with D tentatively TRBD1 (5 bases). Trimming shortened V by 11 bases and J by 6 bases, and 17 bases separated the two germline ends. Germline CDR1 SNHLY, CDR2 FYNNEI. The CDR3 length is 13 residues. CDR3 loop: CASPRDGENTIYF. As DNA, the CDR3 is TGTGCCTCCCCTCGGGACGGGGAAAACACCATATATTTT.

The chain links TRBV11-2 to TRBJ2-5, with 10 bases lining up with TRBD1. Per germline, CDR1 SGHAT and CDR2 FQNNGV. V shed 3 bases and J 2 bases; nucleotides not matched to a gene: 0. This CDR3 is 14 amino acids long. The CDR3: CASSLGQGQETQYF. As DNA, the CDR3 is TGTGCCAGCAGCTTGGGACAGGGGCAAGAGACCCAGTACTTC. Variable domain in full (rest from reference TRBV11-2 and TRBJ2-5): EAGVAQSPRYKIIEKRQSVAFWCNPISGHATLYWYQQILGQGPKLLIQFQNNGVVDDSQLPKDRFSAERLKGVDSTLKIQPAKLEDSAVYLCASSLGQGQETQYFGPGTRLLVL.

For the CDR3, the DNA is TGTGCCAGCAAGGAGTCCTATAATTCACCCCTCCACTTT. It is translated as CASKESYNSPLHF. V gene TRBV6-1 combines with J gene TRBJ1-6, with D unresolved. Germline CDR1 reads MNHNS; CDR2 reads SASEGT. Trimming took off 7 bases at V and 1 base at J, with 5 bases between the two ends. The CDR3 sequence is 13 residues long.

This clone came up once. The V and J genes are TRBV6-1 and TRBJ2-3; D possibly uses TRBD1 or TRBD2 (5 bases each). Germline values: CDR1 MNHNS, CDR2 SASEGT. V lost 1 base and J 8 bases, leaving 13 bases between the germline ends. The CDR3 consists of 14 residues. Here the CDR3 reads CASSEVTRGATQYF. The DNA for the CDR3 is TGTGCCAGCAGTGAAGTGACTCGAGGGGCTACGCAGTATTTT.

This clone was counted a single time. This chain links TRBV19 with TRBJ1-5; D is ambiguous. V was shortened by 3 bases and J by 6 bases, with 9 bases between the two germline ends. The CDR3 has 13 amino acids. The V gene's germline CDR1 is LNHDA and CDR2 SQIVND (reference sequence). CDR3 sequence (DNA): TGTGCCAGTAGTATTTCCCTCCCTCAGCCCCAGCATTTT. It encodes CASSISLPQPQHF.

For the CDR3, the DNA is TGTGCCAGCAGCATTCGAGCGGGATTTAATGAGCAGTTCTTC. Translation gives CASSIRAGFNEQFF. The chain couples TRBV9 to TRBJ2-1; 7 bases are a match to TRBD2. V lost 4 bases to trimming and J lost 7 bases; unmatched junction nucleotides: 8. The CDR3 extends over 14 amino acids. The germline gives CDR1 SGDLS, CDR2 YYNGEE.